Each of the 26 T cell receptor beta chains below was sequenced from the same sample in a study of Graves' ophthalmopathy and Graves' hyperthyroidism. Using RNA transcripts, the TCR beta CDR3 regions were amplified. Following a first-round RT-PCR that used HTBI primers, a second-round multiplex PCR was carried out. TCRdb processed the multiplex PCR reads anew with MiXCR; each CDR3 protein has one entry. The repertoire holds about 700,000 distinct CDR3 sequences, more than 40% seen once, with under 3.5% in the top ten. The material sequenced was peripheral blood. The source is an adult man with Graves' ophthalmopathy.

This sequence joins TRBV19 and TRBJ1-3; D is perhaps TRBD1 (5 bases). The CDR3 extends over 12 amino acids. Deletions cut 10 bases from V and 7 bases from J, with 14 bases between. Germline assignment: CDR1 LNHDA and CDR2 SQIVND (reference sequence). The CDR3 DNA is TGTGCCACCTTGGGACGGGAGAACACCATATATTTT. Translating gives CATLGRENTIYF.

This clonotype was observed a few times. This chain connects TRBV4-1 to TRBJ1-5; 8 bases are shared with TRBD1. CDR1 MGHRA and CDR2 YSYEKL come from the germline V gene. With 5 bases clipped from V and 6 bases from J, the junction kept 15 bases outside the gene matches. This CDR3 has 17 amino acids. CDR3 residues: CASSNDRDRLLPQPQHF. DNA for the CDR3: TGCGCCAGCAGCAATGACCGGGACAGGCTACTCCCTCAGCCCCAGCATTTT.

V is TRBV6-5 and J is TRBJ2-7; TRBD1 is a possible D gene (6 bases). The V gene's germline CDR1 is MNHEY and CDR2 SVGAGI. The CDR3 is made up of 12 amino acids. V was cut by 5 bases and J by 12 bases, with 17 bases left in between. In nucleotides, the CDR3 is TGTGCCAGCAGTGAATGGGACACCCGTTGGTACTTC. This codes for CASSEWDTRWYF.

This chain joins TRBV5-1 and TRBJ2-7, with no clear D. The germline CDR1 and CDR2 sequences are SGHRS and YFSETQ. CDR3 size: 11 residues. V was clipped by 4 bases and J by 2 bases, with 4 bases between them. The CDR3 loop is CASSNAYEQYF. The CDR3 coding sequence is TGCGCCAGCAGCAACGCCTACGAGCAGTACTTC.

Note on this clonotype: A much larger clone sits a single nucleotide away, making a read error possible. V is TRBV7-2 and J is TRBJ2-2; maybe TRBD2 (6 bases). The CDR3 consists of 13 residues. Trimming shortened V by 5 bases and J by 7 bases, and 11 bases separated the two germline ends. Germline CDR1 SGHTA, CDR2 FQGNSA. The CDR3 sequence is CASSRREFGELFF. DNA of the CDR3: TGTGCCAGCAGCCGACGGGAGTTCGGGGAGCTGTTTTTT.

The chain recombines TRBV14 with TRBJ2-3, with D perhaps TRBD2 (5 bases). Deletions cut 1 base from V and 4 bases from J, with 15 bases between. The CDR3 spans 16 residues. CDR1 is SGHDN, CDR2 FVKESK, per germline. The CDR3 region is CASSQVRRWPPDTQYF. DNA for the CDR3: TGTGCCAGCAGCCAAGTTAGGAGGTGGCCACCAGATACGCAGTATTTT.

This clonotype occurred a few times. The chain joins TRBV6-6 to TRBJ2-7; D is unclear. The germline V gene encodes CDR1 MNHNY and CDR2 SVGAGI (reference sequence). The CDR3 spans 12 residues. The V gene lost 7 bases and the J gene lost 6 bases, with 13 bases spanning the gap. The CDR3 spells CASTGFEGEQYF. The CDR3 region has the DNA TGTGCCAGCACTGGGTTCGAAGGCGAGCAGTACTTC.

This clonotype was detected many times. The chain uses TRBV7-9 and TRBJ2-7, with a weak D call TRBD2 (5 bases). In germline, CDR1 is SEHNR, CDR2 FQNEAQ (reference sequence). V lost 5 bases and J lost 11, with 28 bases in between. The CDR3 is made up of 16 amino acids. Here the CDR3 DNA reads TGTGCCAGCAGCCAACTAGTTACCGGACGCTTGGGCGATGAGTACTTC. It is translated as CASSQLVTGRLGDEYF.

This clonotype was picked up many times. This chain links TRBV24-1 with TRBJ1-1, with 9 bases aligning to TRBD1. CDR1 KGHDR and CDR2 SFDVKD come from the germline V gene. The CDR3 runs to 14 residues. V lost 4 bases, J lost 11 bases, and 10 bases stayed unmatched. The CDR3 region has the DNA TGTGCCACCAGTGAACACGACAGGGGGAAGGGGGCTTTCTTT. Protein sequence: CATSEHDRGKGAFF.

J is TRBJ2-5 and V is TRBV6-5; no definite D call. V was trimmed by 4 bases and J by 4 bases, leaving 7 bases between them. The CDR3 has 12 residues. Germline V lookup: CDR1 MNHEY, CDR2 SVGAGI. DNA for the CDR3: TGTGCCAGCAGTTCCGTGTCAGAGACCCAGTACTTC. This gives the protein CASSSVSETQYF.

The sample holds a few counts of this clonotype. The chain joins TRBV11-2 to TRBJ2-7, with TRBD1 as a possible D gene (5 bases). Trimming took 2 bases from V and 2 from J, leaving 10 bases between them. This CDR3 region has 14 residues. The V gene's germline CDR1 is SGHAT and CDR2 FQNNGV. In DNA form, the CDR3 reads TGTGCCAGCAGCTTACACAGGTGGACCTACGAGCAGTACTTC. Translation: CASSLHRWTYEQYF.

Only a few counts were recorded for this clonotype. The chain joins TRBV7-3 to TRBJ2-2; 12 nucleotides match TRBD1. The CDR3 is made up of 16 amino acids. CDR1 and CDR2 from the germline V gene are SGHTA and FQGTGA. The V and J ends lost 6 bases and 4 bases, in that order; junction bases with no gene match: 6. This CDR3 reads CASSLWDRGPTGELFF. DNA for the CDR3: TGTGCCAGCAGTCTATGGGACAGGGGGCCCACCGGGGAGCTGTTTTTT. The whole variable domain, remainder taken from reference TRBV7-3 and TRBJ2-2, is GAGVSQTPSNKVTEKGKYVELRCDPISGHTALYWYRQSLGQGPEFLIYFQGTGAADDSGLPNDRFFAVRPEGSVSTLKIQRTERGDSAVYLCASSLWDRGPTGELFFGEGSRLTVL.

This clonotype was seen a few times. This rearrangement joins TRBV7-9 to TRBJ2-7, with TRBD2 as a possible D gene (5 bases). The V and J ends lost 2 bases and 0 bases respectively, with 11 bases between them. The CDR3 extends over 15 amino acids. Looked up from germline, CDR1 is SEHNR and CDR2 is FQNEAQ (reference sequence). The DNA of the CDR3 is TGTGCCAGCAGCTTAAAAAGCGGACCCTCCTACGAGCAGTACTTC. Its protein is CASSLKSGPSYEQYF.

This chain uses TRBV9 with TRBJ1-4; unclear D gene. V lost 0 bases to trimming and J lost 5 bases, with 8 bases between them. Germline lookup yields CDR1 SGDLS and CDR2 YYNGEE. The CDR3 sequence is 14 residues long. The CDR3 nucleotides are TGTGCCAGCAGCGTAGTTAACAGAAATGAAAAACTGTTTTTT. It translates to CASSVVNRNEKLFF.

This clonotype was observed at least ten times. The rearrangement joins TRBV10-3 to TRBJ1-3, with a tentative D call TRBD1 (5 bases). The CDR3 is made up of 15 amino acids. The germline V gene has CDR1 ENHRY and CDR2 SYGVKD. The V gene lost 3 bases and the J gene lost 4 bases, with 13 bases spanning the gap. CDR3 DNA sequence: TGTGCCATCAGTGACAGGGAGTTTTCCGGAAACACCATATATTTT. Encoded protein: CAISDREFSGNTIYF.

V and J are TRBV20-1 and TRBJ2-5; 8 bases match TRBD1. With V trimmed by 1 base and J by 4 bases, 8 bases remained unmatched. CDR3 length equals 15 residues. Germline CDR1 reads DFQATT; CDR2 reads SNEGSKA (reference sequence). The CDR3 DNA follows: TGCAGTGCTAGAGCTGGGACAGGAAACCCAGAGACCCAGTACTTC. Residues: CSARAGTGNPETQYF.

At least ten counts were recorded for this clonotype. The V gene is TRBV29-1, the J gene TRBJ1-1; maybe TRBD1 (6 bases). The ends were cut back, 4 bases at V and 10 bases at J, with 10 bases in the middle. Germline lookup yields CDR1 SQVTM and CDR2 ANQGSEA. The CDR3 is 10 residues long. For the CDR3, the DNA is TGCAGCGTTGGGGGGCGGGGAGCTTTCTTT. This codes for CSVGGRGAFF. Complete variable domain (other parts from reference TRBV29-1 and TRBJ1-1): SAVISQKPSRDICQRGTSLTIQCQVDSQVTMMFWYRQQPGQSLTLIATANQGSEATYESGFVIDKFPISRPNLTFSTLTVSNMSPEDSSIYLCSVGGRGAFFGQGTRLTVV.

This clonotype was observed at least ten times. This chain's CDR3 is CASIMTPGDLSGYEQYF. The CDR3, as DNA: TGCGCCAGCATCATGACGCCGGGGGACCTTTCTGGCTACGAGCAGTACTTC. The chain carries TRBV10-2 and TRBJ2-7; a weak D match, TRBD2 (6 bases). V lost 7 bases and J 3 bases, leaving 25 bases between the germline ends. Germline CDR1 WSHSY, CDR2 SAAADI. The CDR3 has 17 residues.

Note on this clonotype: A read error may explain this, as a much larger clone is one base away. The V call is TRBV5-1, the J call TRBJ2-5, with TRBD1 matching 8 bases. The CDR3 has 14 residues. The ends lost 3 bases at V and 4 bases at J; junction bases unmatched: 5. Germline V gene data show CDR1 as SGHRS and CDR2 as YFSETQ. This CDR3 is CASSWTGMIETQYF. In nucleotides, the CDR3 is TGCGCCAGCAGCTGGACAGGGATGATAGAGACCCAGTACTTC.

This clonotype showed up many times. The chain has TRBV9 and TRBJ2-2; D not certain. V dropped 0 bases and J dropped 6 bases, with 9 bases sitting between them. The CDR3 extends over 14 amino acids. Germline values: CDR1 SGDLS, CDR2 YYNGEE. CDR3 sequence (DNA): TGTGCCAGCAGCGTAGGTCAATACCCCGGGGAGCTGTTTTTT. Amino acid sequence: CASSVGQYPGELFF.

J is TRBJ2-7 and V is TRBV25-1, with a possible D match to TRBD2 (7 bases). The germline V gene encodes CDR1 MGHDK and CDR2 SYGVNS. Trimming removed 8 bases from V and 5 bases from J, with 13 bases in between. CDR3 length: 12 amino acids. CDR3 DNA sequence: TGTGCCAGCGGGGGGGGCATCCACGAGCAGTACTTC. This gives the protein CASGGGIHEQYF.

This clonotype was observed at least ten times. CDR3 region: CASRDTVGGYTF. CDR3 nucleotides: TGTGCCAGCCGGGACACGGTTGGGGGCTACACCTTC. The rearrangement joins TRBV7-9 to TRBJ1-2; D possibly corresponds to TRBD1 (6 bases). V dropped 8 bases and J dropped 8 bases, with 15 bases sitting between them. The CDR3 has 12 residues. Germline V gene sequence: CDR1 SEHNR, CDR2 FQNEAQ (reference sequence).

At least ten counts were recorded for this clonotype. This sequence joins TRBV4-1 and TRBJ1-3; unclear D gene. V was pared by 1 base and J by 4 bases, with 11 bases between. CDR3 length: 15 amino acids. Germline lookup yields CDR1 MGHRA and CDR2 YSYEKL. The CDR3 nucleotides are TGCGCCAGCAGCCAAGTCGAGTACAGCGGAAACACCATATATTTT. Its protein is CASSQVEYSGNTIYF.

V and J are TRBV29-1 and TRBJ1-2; the D gene is possibly TRBD1 (6 bases). CDR1 and CDR2 (germline): SQVTM, ANQGSEA. V was pared by 6 bases and J by 3 bases, with 14 bases between. This CDR3 has 13 residues. CDR3 residues: CSVGLGADYGYTF. In nucleotides, the CDR3 is TGCAGCGTAGGTCTGGGGGCGGACTATGGCTACACCTTC.

This clonotype was seen at least ten times. The rearrangement joins TRBV20-1 to TRBJ2-7; D gene ambiguous. The V end was cut by 4 bases, the J end by 2 bases, with 12 bases between. The length of the CDR3 is 13 residues. Germline lookup yields CDR1 DFQATT and CDR2 SNEGSKA (reference sequence). For the CDR3, the DNA is TGCAGTGCTAACCGTGGGCAGGCCTACGAGCAGTACTTC. This encodes CSANRGQAYEQYF.

The chain has TRBV29-1 and TRBJ1-5; no firm D call. From germline, CDR1 is SQVTM and CDR2 ANQGSEA. Trimming left V 8 bases short and J 4 bases short, with 15 bases between. The length of the CDR3 is 13 residues. In DNA, the CDR3 is TGCAGCCCCGGGTTCCTCCCGAATCAGCCCCAGCATTTT. This codes for CSPGFLPNQPQHF. Using reference TRBV29-1 and TRBJ1-5 for the parts outside the CDR3, the full variable domain is SAVISQKPSRDICQRGTSLTIQCQVDSQVTMMFWYRQQPGQSLTLIATANQGSEATYESGFVIDKFPISRPNLTFSTLTVSNMSPEDSSIYLCSPGFLPNQPQHFGDGTRLSIL.